This T cell receptor beta chain was documented in a study of cytomegalovirus exposure and HLA in healthy donors. About this clone itself: Its antigen is undetermined.

General study results and limits: The CMV antigen specificity of a few CMV-associated chains was confirmed through in vitro analysis. Excluded were some V segments that proved indistinguishable, including TRBV6-2 and TRBV6-3.

The germline V gene encodes CDR1 SGHRS and CDR2 YFSETQ. This CDR3 has 16 residues. V lost 5 bases, J lost 1 base, and 18 bases lay in between. The study ran its PCR with 60 Vbeta and 13 Jbeta primers. This table comes from immunoSEQ multiplex PCR, and its TCRdb copy is limited to in-frame clones, with some not included. The repertoire holds approximately 150,000 clones, with around 80% as singletons. The receptor was isolated from a man aged 25 to 40 in good health and CMV-seropositive. This rearrangement joins TRBV5-1 to TRBJ1-1; D is uncertain. What was sequenced was PBMCs. CDR3 sequence: CASSSGYMNSNTEAFF. CDR3 nucleotides: TGCGCCAGCAGTTCTGGTTATATGAACTCGAACACTGAAGCTTTCTTT.